This TCR beta chain is drawn from a study of T cell repertoires in cytomegalovirus infection. Whole-study context: Public TCR beta signature analysis indicated the presence of both CMV infection and matching HLA type.

The table lists this clonotype with many counts. The antigen is not known. Study-wide results and caveats: Carriers of CMV plus the relevant HLA were identified by cumulative public TCR beta family frequency.

Trimming removed 4 bases from V and 5 bases from J, with 10 bases in between. Germline CDR1 and CDR2: SGHTA and FQGNSA. The CDR3 extends over 13 amino acids. TCRdb re-called the reads through MiXCR, storing one row per CDR3 protein. The sample consists of 200,000 to 300,000 distinct CDR3 sequences, 12% to 15% of them appearing once. The TCR sequence derives from a human donor in good health (CMV status not recorded). Some clones in this sample may be carry-over from other donors' samples. The sample taken for sequencing was PBMCs. The J gene is TRBJ2-3, the V gene TRBV7-2; D is undetermined. The CDR3, as DNA: TGTGCCAGCAGCTCGACTTATTTAGATACGCAGTATTTT. Amino acids: CASSSTYLDTQYF.